One sample yielded the 2 T cell receptor beta chains listed below, sequenced in a study of blood T cells in healthy people across ages. The use of a sample-barcoded 5' primer and a J-beta primer mix characterized a second PCR of roughly 7 to 12 cycles. From the 5' RACE reads, TCRdb called clonotypes with MiXCR, one entry per CDR3 protein. The sample shows 780,000 or so distinct CDR3 sequences, around half of them seen only once. Sequencing input: blood. The receptors were gathered from a man older than 75 in good health.

This rearrangement joins TRBV27 to TRBJ2-3, with a weak D call TRBD2 (6 bases). The germline V and J ends were trimmed by 2 bases and 0 bases, with 15 bases remaining between them. Germline values: CDR1 MNHEY, CDR2 SMNVEV (reference sequence). The CDR3 covers 17 residues. In nucleotides, the CDR3 is TGTGCCAGCAGTTTACTCGCTGGGGGGTCTAGCACAGATACGCAGTATTTT. Translating it yields CASSLLAGGSSTDTQYF.

This clonotype turned up a few times. The chain carries TRBV11-3 and TRBJ2-7; the D is unclear. Deletions cut 5 bases from V and 0 bases from J, with 14 bases between. Germline lookup yields CDR1 SGHNT and CDR2 YENEEA. The CDR3 contains 15 residues. CDR3 protein: CASSKRTSGSYEQYF. The CDR3 DNA reads as TGTGCCAGCAGCAAACGGACGTCCGGCTCCTACGAGCAGTACTTC.